This T cell receptor (beta chain) was sequenced for a study of blood T cell repertoires in COVID-19. The overall study: PBMCs, B-cell-depleted T cells, or T cells were the source of the cDNA or gDNA that made up the material.

Sequencing was performed with immunoSEQ multiplex PCR; in TCRdb, only in-frame clones are kept and a portion is missing. This sample has 490,000 or so clones, with 88% found just once. Among Cohort 3 donors, those recovered had two negative PCRs, clearance, or symptom resolution. This CDR3 spans 14 amino acids. CDR1 and CDR2 from the germline V gene are SGHAT and FQNNGV. Trimming took 1 base from V and 5 from J, leaving 11 bases between them. The chain combines TRBV11-2 with TRBJ1-2; no definite D call. The source is a woman in her fifties or sixties who had recovered from COVID-19. Specimen: PBMCs or T cells enriched from blood (not recorded which). CDR3 nucleotides: TGTGCCAGCAGCTTAGGGCCAGGAAGATATGGCTACACCTTC. Amino acid sequence: CASSLGPGRYGYTF.